Listed here are 24 T cell receptor beta chains from one sample, sequenced in a study of T cell repertoires in ileal Crohn's disease. Assay used: immunoSEQ multiplex PCR; TCRdb lists only in-frame clones, some missing. In the table there are roughly 2,200 clones, 85% to 95% of which are singletons. As for time point: inflamed ileum from the surgical specimen. Sequences were obtained from ileal tissue. All receptors derive from an adult with Crohn's disease.

This clone was seen a single time. The chain links TRBV29-1 to TRBJ2-6; D ambiguous. There are 12 residues in the CDR3. Germline lookup yields CDR1 SQVTM and CDR2 ANQGSEA. Trimming left V 4 bases short and J 5 bases short, with 6 bases between. The CDR3 DNA reads as TGCAGCGTTGGGCTTAGGGCCAACGTCCTGACTTTC. Protein sequence: CSVGLRANVLTF.

The rearrangement joins TRBV4-3 to TRBJ2-5, with TRBD2 matching over 13 bases. CDR3 length: 16 amino acids. The germline V gene has CDR1 LGHNA and CDR2 YSLEER. V lost 1 base, J lost 1 base, and 0 bases stayed unmatched. The CDR3 protein is CASSQGTSGSQETQYF. The CDR3 DNA reads as TGCGCCAGCAGCCAAGGGACTAGCGGGAGCCAAGAGACCCAGTACTTC.

The chain uses TRBV5-8 and TRBJ1-1; TRBD1 agrees at 7 bases. This CDR3 spans 19 amino acids. Germline V CDR1 and CDR2: SGHTS, YDEGEE. The J segment lost 0 bases and the V segment lost 1 base, leaving 15 bases of the junction unmatched. CDR3 coding DNA: TGTGCCAGCAGCTTGTTTGGGGACAGCTCTTTTAGGATGAACACTGAAGCTTTCTTT. Amino acid sequence: CASSLFGDSSFRMNTEAFF. Together with reference TRBV5-8 and TRBJ1-1, the CDR3 gives the full variable domain: EAGVTQSPTHLIKTRGQQATLRCSPISGHTSVYWYQQALGLGLQFLLWYDEGEERNRGNFPPRFSGRQFPNYSSELNVNALELEDSALYLCASSLFGDSSFRMNTEAFFGQGTRLTVV.

The chain is built from TRBV6-5 and TRBJ2-1; possible D gene TRBD2, 5 bases. This CDR3 spans 14 amino acids. CDR1 is MNHEY, CDR2 SVGAGI, per germline. The V and J ends lost 2 bases and 2 bases respectively, with 7 bases between them. CDR3 amino acids: CASSYGGPYNEQFF. As DNA, the CDR3 is TGTGCCAGCAGTTACGGCGGGCCCTACAATGAGCAGTTCTTC.

CDR3 region: CASSADSLSIQYF. The CDR3 region has the DNA TGTGCCAGCAGCGCCGACAGTTTGAGCATTCAGTACTTC. The chain employs TRBV19 and TRBJ2-4; possibly TRBD1 for D (5 bases). Germline V gene sequence: CDR1 LNHDA, CDR2 SQIVND (reference sequence). Trimming took off 9 bases at V and 9 bases at J, with 18 bases between the two ends. The CDR3 extends over 13 amino acids.

The rearrangement uses TRBV5-1 and TRBJ2-3; D is uncertain. CDR1 SGHRS and CDR2 YFSETQ come from the germline V gene. The CDR3 has 12 amino acids. V lost 4 bases to trimming and J lost 6 bases, with 9 bases between them. CDR3 nucleotides: TGCGCCAGCAGCCCAACTCGGGATACGCAGTATTTT. This sequence encodes CASSPTRDTQYF.

The DNA for the CDR3 is TGTGCCAGCAGTGGGATATCCGGGACTGGTTCAGATACGCAGTATTTT. It specifies CASSGISGTGSDTQYF. This chain uses TRBV6-1 with TRBJ2-3; D possibly corresponds to TRBD2 (6 bases). V lost 4 bases and J lost 4, with 18 bases in between. The CDR3 covers 16 residues. In germline, CDR1 is MNHNS, CDR2 SASEGT.

This chain uses TRBV4-2 with TRBJ2-2; 7 nucleotides match TRBD2. Germline-derived CDR1 and CDR2 are LGHNA and YNFKEQ. The CDR3 runs 17 residues. Losses at the gene ends were 1 base for V and 5 bases for J; bases not matched to a gene: 10. CDR3 DNA: TGTGCCAGCAGCCAAGTGGACTCGGCGGGGGTTACCGGGGAGCTGTTTTTT. Translation gives CASSQVDSAGVTGELFF.

This chain uses TRBV27 with TRBJ1-2; D uncertain. V gave up 6 bases and J gave up 8 bases, with 19 bases separating them. The CDR3 sequence is 14 residues long. CDR1 and CDR2 (germline): MNHEY, SMNVEV (reference sequence). The CDR3 region is CASRKITAGHGYTF. The CDR3 bases are TGTGCCAGCAGAAAAATAACAGCTGGGCACGGCTACACCTTC.

The chain links TRBV29-1 to TRBJ2-1; 8 nucleotides line up with TRBD2. Germline CDR1 reads SQVTM; CDR2 reads ANQGSEA. The CDR3 is 13 amino acids. J was trimmed by 2 bases and V by 4 bases; bases with no gene match: 1. CDR3 protein: CSVVSGTYNEQFF. In DNA, the CDR3 is TGCAGCGTTGTTAGCGGGACCTACAATGAGCAGTTCTTC.

The table lists this clone with a count of one. The chain recombines TRBV19 with TRBJ2-1; a weak D match, TRBD1 (6 bases). In germline, CDR1 is LNHDA, CDR2 SQIVND (reference sequence). The germline V and J ends were trimmed by 8 bases and 5 bases, with 16 bases remaining between them. The CDR3 runs to 14 residues. The CDR3 loop is CASSRQALHNEQFF. The CDR3 nucleotides are TGTGCCAGTTCAAGACAGGCCCTCCACAATGAGCAGTTCTTC.

The rearrangement links TRBV11-3 to TRBJ2-1; D is possibly TRBD1 or TRBD2 (6 bases each). Trimming removed 3 bases at V and 5 bases at J, with 17 bases between. Germline values: CDR1 SGHNT, CDR2 YENEEA. The CDR3 covers 16 residues. The CDR3 region is CASSFRGRNGHNEQFF. The DNA for the CDR3 is TGTGCCAGCAGCTTCCGGGGGCGAAATGGGCACAATGAGCAGTTCTTC.

This rearrangement joins TRBV7-8 to TRBJ1-4; 8 nucleotides agree with TRBD1. This CDR3 has 16 residues. CDR1 is SGHVS, CDR2 FQNEAQ, per germline. Unmatched junction bases numbered 4, after V lost 1 base and J lost 3 bases. The CDR3 region is CASSLDQGASNEKLFF. In DNA, the CDR3 is TGTGCCAGCAGCTTAGACCAGGGGGCTTCTAATGAAAAACTGTTTTTT.

Written as DNA, the CDR3 is TGTGCCTGGACCCCAGGATCAGCCGGCTACACCTTC. Translating it yields CAWTPGSAGYTF. V and J are TRBV30 and TRBJ1-2, with D uncertain. CDR1 and CDR2 from the germline V gene are GTSNPN and SVGIG (reference sequence). V was shortened by 4 bases and J by 8 bases, with 14 bases between the two germline ends. The CDR3 totals 12 residues.

This chain connects TRBV7-8 to TRBJ2-5, with D maybe TRBD2 (5 bases). The V end lost 6 bases, the J end lost 4 bases, and 9 bases lay between the germline ends. From germline, CDR1 is SGHVS and CDR2 FQNEAQ. The CDR3 covers 12 residues. Here the CDR3 DNA reads TGTGCCAGCAGTCACGCGGGAGAGACCCAGTACTTC. This sequence encodes CASSHAGETQYF.

This chain joins TRBV5-6 and TRBJ2-7; D perhaps matches TRBD1 (5 bases). The CDR3 loop spans 13 amino acids. Trimming removed 3 bases from V and 0 bases from J, with 7 bases in between. From germline, CDR1 is SGHDT and CDR2 YYEEEE. The CDR3 reads CASSSDSSYEQYF. The CDR3, as DNA: TGTGCCAGCAGCTCTGACAGCTCCTACGAGCAGTACTTC.

This chain connects TRBV7-2 to TRBJ2-2, with 10 bases that match TRBD2. With 10 bases clipped from V and 1 base from J, the junction kept 12 bases outside the gene matches. This CDR3 comprises 17 residues. CDR1 SGHTA and CDR2 FQGNSA come from the germline V gene. The chain's CDR3 is CATPGELAGGNTGELFF. CDR3 nucleotides: TGTGCCACCCCAGGGGAGTTAGCGGGAGGGAACACCGGGGAGCTGTTTTTT.

The sample holds one count of this clone. The gene calls are TRBV4-1 and TRBJ2-1, with 7 bases aligning to TRBD1. The CDR3 loop spans 19 amino acids. V lost 0 bases, J lost 1 base, and 12 bases stayed unmatched. Germline loops: CDR1 MGHRA, CDR2 YSYEKL. As DNA, the CDR3 is TGCGCCAGCAGCCAAGAGGCCCTCAGGCAGGGGGTTTCCTACAATGAGCAGTTCTTC. This sequence encodes CASSQEALRQGVSYNEQFF.

The chain carries TRBV14 and TRBJ2-1; no firm D call. The CDR3 spans 14 residues. Trimming removed 1 base at V and 2 bases at J, with 6 bases between. CDR1 is SGHDN, CDR2 FVKESK, per germline. Here the CDR3 DNA reads TGTGCCAGCAGCCAAGCTGGCCCCTACAATGAGCAGTTCTTC. Translated, it gives CASSQAGPYNEQFF.

The V and J genes are TRBV9 and TRBJ1-3; D is undetermined. V was cut by 0 bases and J by 1 base, with 8 bases left in between. CDR1 is SGDLS, CDR2 YYNGEE, per germline. The CDR3 is 15 residues long. The DNA for the CDR3 is TGTGCCAGCAGCGTAGGTTCAGAGTCTGGAAACACCATATATTTT. It yields the protein CASSVGSESGNTIYF.

The rearrangement uses TRBV2 and TRBJ2-7, with 8 positions matching TRBD1. Germline V gene data show CDR1 as SNHLY and CDR2 as FYNNEI. V trimming: 2 bases; J trimming: 4 bases; junction bases outside the gene matches: 7. CDR3 length: 15 amino acids. The CDR3 DNA reads as TGTGCCAGCAGTGAATCCGGGACAGGACTTTACGAGCAGTACTTC. Translated: CASSESGTGLYEQYF.

J is TRBJ1-6 and V is TRBV5-6, with D possibly matching TRBD1 (5 bases). This CDR3 spans 15 amino acids. Per germline, CDR1 SGHDT and CDR2 YYEEEE. Trimming took 5 bases from V and 3 from J, leaving 12 bases between them. The DNA for the CDR3 is TGTGCCAGCAGGCGACAGCTACGCTATAATTCACCCCTCCACTTT. It yields the protein CASRRQLRYNSPLHF. Looking up the rest from reference TRBV5-6 and TRBJ1-6 gives the full variable domain: DAGVTQSPTHLIKTRGQQVTLRCSPKSGHDTVSWYQQALGQGPQFIFQYYEEEERQRGNFPDRFSGHQFPNYSSELNVNALLLGDSALYLCASRRQLRYNSPLHFGNGTRLTVT.

The V gene is TRBV10-1, the J gene TRBJ1-2; unclear D gene. This CDR3 contains 13 residues. Germline V gene data show CDR1 as WNHNN and CDR2 as SYGVQD (reference sequence). With 0 bases removed from V and 4 bases from J, the gap between germline ends came to 6 bases. CDR3 DNA: TGCGCCAGCAGTGAGTCTACGGGCTATGGCTACACCTTC. Translated, it gives CASSESTGYGYTF.

The CDR3 DNA reads as TGTGCCAGCAGCTTAGATCTTCCTAGCGGGGGGAGCTCCTACGAGCAGTACTTC. It codes for CASSLDLPSGGSSYEQYF. J is TRBJ2-5 and V is TRBV11-2; 11 nucleotides agree with TRBD2. TRBJ2-7 matches the DNA end more closely, so the J call is doubtful. The CDR3 loop spans 18 amino acids. CDR1 SGHAT and CDR2 FQNNGV come from the germline V gene.